What follows describes a single T cell receptor (beta chain). The antigen remains undetermined. V was shortened by 3 bases and J by 6 bases, with 14 bases between the two germline ends. CDR3 length: 14 amino acids. CDR1 LGHDT and CDR2 YNNKEL come from the germline V gene (reference sequence). Profiled with immunoSEQ multiplex PCR; TCRdb holds only in-frame clones, not every one. The sample records about 110,000 clones, around 87% being singletons. These data come from a study of T cell responses to AZD1222 COVID-19 vaccine. Study observations and caveats: In all cases, repertoires were sampled only after the peak T cell response.

The chain couples TRBV3-1 (or the pseudogene TRBV3-2) to TRBJ1-2; D call uncertain. Specimen: peripheral blood, collected 28 days after the second AZD1222 dose. This receptor was obtained from an adult who received the AZD1222 COVID-19 vaccine. The CDR3 is CASSQETGPDGYTF. Written as DNA, the CDR3 is TGTGCCAGCAGCCAGGAGACTGGTCCGGATGGCTACACCTTC.